The 25 T cell receptor delta chains given below trace back to one sample, sequenced in a study of gamma-delta T cells after stem cell transplantation. TCRdb called clones from the RT-PCR reads again using CATT. The table shows roughly 2,000 delta-chain clones, with roughly 2% occurring only once. Sequences were obtained from gamma-delta T cells. The source is a human donor. It is not recorded whose cells these are; they may come from a transplant donor.

About this clone: For this DNA, TCRdb reports the protein of a much larger clone, which diverges at residue 3, most likely from a read error; the protein presented here is translated directly from the DNA. The J gene is TRDJ1, the V gene TRDV2, with D tentatively TRDD3 (6 bases). CDR1 GEAIGNYY and CDR2 EKD come from the germline V gene. CDR3 size: 17 residues. CDR3 protein: CARDTLLGEGHTDKLIF. CDR3 nucleotide sequence: TGTGCCCGTGACACACTACTGGGAGAGGGCCACACCGATAAACTCATCTTT.

This clone was observed a few times. Translating this DNA gives a protein that differs at residue 9 from the TCRdb one, which belongs to a much larger clone; a read error is likely, and the protein shown is this translation. The chain uses TRDV2 and TRDJ1; tentatively, D is TRDD3 (5 bases). The CDR3 covers 18 residues. The V and J ends lost 0 bases and 4 bases respectively, with 23 bases between them. Germline V gene sequence: CDR1 GEAIGNYY, CDR2 EKD. This CDR3 reads CACDTADGEYAKGDKLIF. CDR3 coding DNA: TGTGCCTGTGACACCGCCGATGGGGAATACGCGAAAGGCGATAAACTCATCTTT.

In this sample, this clone is large. The same CDR3 is also encoded by other DNA sequences in this sample. This chain's CDR3 is CACDTLLGEGHTDKLIF. The DNA of the CDR3 is TGTGCCTGTGACACACTACTGGGAGAGGGCCACACCGATAAACTCATCTTT. The chain couples TRDV2 to TRDJ1; the D gene is possibly TRDD3 (6 bases). This CDR3 has 17 amino acids. Germline CDR1 GEAIGNYY, CDR2 EKD. Trimming took 1 base from V and 0 from J, leaving 17 bases between them.

This clone was seen more than once but under ten times. A far larger clone is one base from this, pointing to a likely read error. The chain employs TRDV2 and TRDJ1, with 9 bases matching TRDD3. Germline V lookup: CDR1 GEAIGNYY, CDR2 EKD. The J segment lost 3 bases and the V segment lost 1 base, leaving 8 bases of the junction unmatched. This CDR3 is built from 16 residues. The chain's CDR3 is CACDTAGDTYPDKLIF. For the CDR3, the DNA is TGTGCCTGTGACACTGCGGGGGATACTTACCCCGATAAACTCATCTTT.

There are a few counts of this clone. A read error likely explains why the TCRdb protein, taken from a much larger clone, differs from this DNA's translation at residue 10; the protein shown is translated from the DNA. The J gene is TRDJ3, the V gene TRDV2; 7 bases align to TRDD3. Germline CDR1 reads GEAIGNYY; CDR2 reads EKD. The CDR3 length is 19 residues. CDR3 residues: CACDTVGGEGSWDTRQMFF. The CDR3 DNA reads TGTGCTTGTGACACCGTTGGGGGAGAGGGCTCCTGGGACACCCGACAGATGTTTTTC.

This clone was seen more than once but under ten times. It differs at one base from a far larger clone, so likely a read error. The same CDR3 is also encoded by other DNA sequences in this sample. This chain joins TRDV2 and TRDJ1; D ambiguous. The germline gives CDR1 GEAIGNYY, CDR2 EKD. CDR3 length: 15 residues. V gave up 4 bases and J gave up 0 bases, with 14 bases separating them. For the CDR3, the DNA is TGTGCCTGTGATGCAGTCGGTCTAAACACCGATAAACTCATCTTT. Residues: CACDAVGLNTDKLIF.

In this sample, this clone is large. This sample also contains other DNA sequences that code for the same CDR3. The rearrangement joins TRDV2 to TRDJ1; 12 positions match TRDD3. Per the germline V gene, CDR1 is GEAIGNYY and CDR2 is EKD. V shed 1 base, J shed 1 base, and the junction held 9 bases outside the gene matches. The CDR3 covers 18 residues. Written as DNA, the CDR3 is TGTGCCTGTGACACACTTACTGGGGGATACATTGGCACCGATAAACTCATCTTT. Translated: CACDTLTGGYIGTDKLIF.

A few counts support this clone. The chain uses TRDV2 and TRDJ1; D is ambiguous. This CDR3 contains 15 residues. V was pared by 4 bases and J by 5 bases, with 19 bases between. Germline lookup yields CDR1 GEAIGNYY and CDR2 EKD. Written as DNA, the CDR3 is TGTGCCTGTGATACCGTGGGCGGAGAGCGAGATAAACTCATCTTT. Protein product: CACDTVGGERDKLIF.

This clone was observed a few times. The protein TCRdb gives is from a much larger clone and does not agree with this DNA's translation at residue 14, likely a read error; the protein shown here comes from the DNA. The rearrangement links TRDV2 to TRDJ2; TRDD3 matches 7 bases. CDR1 and CDR2 from the germline V gene are GEAIGNYY and EKD. The CDR3 runs to 19 residues. V lost 0 bases, J lost 6 bases, and 18 bases stayed unmatched. The CDR3 protein is CACDTVLGSKRFMAAQLFF. The CDR3 region has the DNA TGTGCCTGTGACACCGTACTGGGGAGCAAGAGGTTTATGGCAGCACAACTCTTCTTT.

This clone was detected a few times. TCRdb attributes to this sequence the protein of a much larger clone, which differs from the DNA translation at residue 16; a read error is likely, and the protein displayed is translated from the DNA. V is TRDV2 and J is TRDJ1; TRDD3 matches at 7 bases. The CDR3 spans 17 residues. Germline assignment: CDR1 GEAIGNYY and CDR2 EKD. For the CDR3, the DNA is TGTGCCTGTGACACCTTAATGGGGGACGACACGACCGATAAACTCACCTTT. Translating it yields CACDTLMGDDTTDKLTF.

Judged by abundance, this clone is medium-sized (0.01 to 0.1%). This likely stems from a read error, as it lies one base from a far larger clone. This sequence joins TRDV1 and TRDJ1; D may be TRDD3 (5 bases). This CDR3 is built from 18 residues. The germline V gene has CDR1 TSWWSYY and CDR2 QGS. The CDR3 DNA sequence: TGTGCTCTTGGGGACAGTACCAAGGGCGGGGAGTACACCGGTAAACTCATCTTT. Residues: CALGDSTKGGEYTGKLIF.

Turning to this clone: The protein recorded in TCRdb matches a much larger clone and deviates from this DNA's translation at residue 5, suggesting a read error; the protein here is obtained by translating the DNA. V usage is TRDV2 and J usage is TRDJ1, with D hard to call. Per germline, CDR1 GEAIGNYY and CDR2 EKD. The CDR3 has 15 residues. Trimming cost V 3 bases and J 2 bases, with 15 bases left between them. In DNA, the CDR3 is TGTGCCTGTGACGCGGCGACCCCCATTACCGATAAACTCATCTTT. Encoded protein: CACDAATPITDKLIF.

With regard to this clone: It is likely a read error: a sequence one base away is far more abundant. This specimen includes other DNA sequences encoding the same CDR3. The chain couples TRDV2 to TRDJ1; 9 nucleotides match TRDD3. The germline V gene has CDR1 GEAIGNYY and CDR2 EKD. The CDR3 has 18 amino acids. The CDR3 nucleotides read TGTGCTTGTGACACCCTGATGGGGATACGCGGGGACACCGATAAACTCATCTTT. Protein sequence: CACDTLMGIRGDTDKLIF.

This clone has just a few counts. One base separates it from a far larger clone, so it is likely a read error. This specimen includes other DNA sequences encoding the same CDR3. CDR3 residues: CACDILGGGARGALTAQLFF. The DNA for the CDR3 is TGTGCTTGTGACATACTAGGAGGGGGGGCCCGAGGAGCTTTGACAGCACAACTCTTCTTT. This chain links TRDV2 with TRDJ2; D might be TRDD3 (5 bases). The V gene's germline CDR1 is GEAIGNYY and CDR2 EKD. The CDR3 runs to 20 residues.

By frequency in the sample, this clone is medium-sized. Since a far larger clone is one base different, this is likely a read error. This sequence joins TRDV2 and TRDJ1; 9 positions match TRDD3. This CDR3 has 18 residues. The ends lost 3 bases at V and 0 bases at J; junction bases unmatched: 13. Germline assignment: CDR1 GEAIGNYY and CDR2 EKD. In DNA form, the CDR3 reads TGTGCCTGTGACGCCCTGATGGGGATACGCGGGGACACCGATAAACTCATCTTT. It yields the protein CACDALMGIRGDTDKLIF.

As concerns this clone: For this DNA, TCRdb reports the protein of a much larger clone, which diverges at residue 3, most likely from a read error; the protein presented here is translated directly from the DNA. The rearrangement links TRDV2 to TRDJ1; weak D call: TRDD3 (6 bases). The germline gives CDR1 GEAIGNYY, CDR2 EKD. The CDR3 totals 18 residues. Here the CDR3 DNA reads TGTGCCCGTGACACTGTGGAAGGGATAGCGGGGGCCACCGATAAACTCATCTTT. Translation: CARDTVEGIAGATDKLIF.

This clone turned up a few times. The gene calls are TRDV2 and TRDJ1, with 8 bases matching TRDD3. CDR3 length: 15 amino acids. The J segment lost 2 bases and the V segment lost 3 bases, leaving 7 bases of the junction unmatched. In germline, CDR1 is GEAIGNYY, CDR2 EKD. CDR3 sequence (DNA): TGTGCCTGTGACGGCGTACTGGGGGGTACCGATAAACTCATCTTT. Its translation: CACDGVLGGTDKLIF.

This clone was counted a few times. The protein TCRdb lists belongs to a much larger clone and differs from this DNA's translation at residue 9, which points to a read error; the protein shown is made from the DNA. The chain uses TRDV2 and TRDJ2, with D tentatively TRDD3 (5 bases). CDR3 length: 14 residues. V dropped 3 bases and J dropped 8 bases, with 15 bases sitting between them. Germline loops: CDR1 GEAIGNYY, CDR2 EKD. CDR3 nucleotides: TGTGCCTGTGACGTTCTGGGAGGTGAGGCACAACTCTTCTTT. Translated, it gives CACDVLGGEAQLFF.

This clone is labeled medium-sized. A much larger clone differs from this one at a single base, so this may be a read error. The chain couples TRDV2 to TRDJ1; D is uncertain. Germline CDR1 reads GEAIGNYY; CDR2 reads EKD. This CDR3 is 14 amino acids long. V shed 0 bases and J shed 4 bases, with 11 bases lying between them. The CDR3: CACDTVGALDKLIF. CDR3 in DNA: TGTGCCTGTGACACCGTCGGGGCCCTCGATAAACTCATCTTT.

Of note for this clone: The TCRdb record carries a much larger clone's protein, which differs from this DNA's translation at residue 7; a read error is the likely cause, and the protein listed here is the DNA translation. V and J are TRDV1 and TRDJ1, with D possibly TRDD3 on 5 matching bases. CDR1 and CDR2 from the germline V gene are TSWWSYY and QGS. The CDR3 has 18 residues. V was trimmed by 3 bases and J by 0 bases, leaving 20 bases between them. CDR3 nucleotide sequence: TGTGCTCTTGGGGACAGTATCAAGGGCGGGGAGTACACCGATAAACTCATCTTT. Protein product: CALGDSIKGGEYTDKLIF.

By share, this clone counts as large (0.1 to 1%). The identical CDR3 is also encoded by other nucleotide sequences in the sample. Here the CDR3 reads CACDLLGGYPYTDKLIF. In DNA, the CDR3 is TGTGCCTGTGACCTCCTTGGGGGATATCCCTACACCGATAAACTCATCTTT. The gene calls are TRDV2 and TRDJ1; 9 bases map to TRDD3. Trimming cost V 3 bases and J 0 bases; bases outside gene matches: 10. The germline gives CDR1 GEAIGNYY, CDR2 EKD. The CDR3 covers 17 residues.

This clone was observed a handful of times. A far larger clone lies a single base away; this is likely a read error. The same CDR3 is also encoded by other DNA sequences in this sample. V usage is TRDV2 and J usage is TRDJ1; 11 nucleotides line up with TRDD3. CDR1 GEAIGNYY and CDR2 EKD come from the germline V gene. This CDR3 is 15 amino acids long. With V trimmed by 3 bases and J by 9 bases, 11 bases remained unmatched. CDR3 residues: CACDPVAWGIRELIF. DNA for the CDR3: TGTGCCTGTGACCCTGTGGCTTGGGGGATACGGGAACTCATCTTT.

For this clone: This likely stems from a read error, as it lies one base from a far larger clone. At the DNA level, this CDR3 is encoded by other sequences in the same sample as well. The chain combines TRDV2 with TRDJ1, with 7 nucleotides matching TRDD3. J was trimmed by 3 bases and V by 1 base; bases with no gene match: 7. The CDR3 consists of 15 residues. Per the germline V gene, CDR1 is GEAIGNYY and CDR2 is EKD. CDR3 protein: CACDTLGDIADKLIF. CDR3 sequence (DNA): TGTGCCTGTGACACTCTAGGGGATATCGCCGATAAACTCATCTTT.

The J gene is TRDJ1, the V gene TRDV2; 9 bases map to TRDD3. Germline V gene data show CDR1 as GEAIGNYY and CDR2 as EKD. Germline trimming cut 3 bases from V and 3 bases from J; bases unmatched to any gene: 7. This CDR3 has 15 amino acids. This chain's CDR3 is CACDQMGDIADKLIF. Here the CDR3 DNA reads TGTGCCTGTGACCAAATGGGGGATATCGCCGATAAACTCATCTTT.

This clone was picked up a small number of times. The protein given by TCRdb reflects a much larger clone and differs at residue 3 from this DNA's translation, likely from a read error; the protein shown is the DNA's translation. The CDR3 sequence is CARDPWGMRTDKLIF. The CDR3 nucleotides are TGTGCCCGTGACCCATGGGGAATGAGGACCGATAAACTCATCTTT. The chain recombines TRDV2 with TRDJ1, with D possibly matching TRDD3 (5 bases). The CDR3 length is 15 residues. Per the germline V gene, CDR1 is GEAIGNYY and CDR2 is EKD.